The following is a T cell receptor (beta chain) sequence with its context. What it recognizes is unknown. Assay used: immunoSEQ multiplex PCR; TCRdb lists only in-frame clones, some missing. The sample gives fewer than 25,000 clones, approximately 82% of which show up once; 23% is in the top ten. The data stem from a study of neoadjuvant nivolumab and ipilimumab in lung cancer. Broader study findings: Resected tumors had greater TCR richness and clonality than uninvolved lung.

Sequencing was performed on peripheral blood, taken before neoadjuvant nivolumab, alone or with ipilimumab. The receptor was derived from an adult with non-small cell lung cancer.

The CDR3: CAWRSNRDTEAFF. The CDR3 nucleotides are TGTGCCTGGAGATCAAACAGGGACACTGAAGCTTTCTTT. The rearrangement uses TRBV30 and TRBJ1-1; D possibly corresponds to TRBD1 (6 bases). CDR3 size: 13 residues. Germline V gene data show CDR1 as GTSNPN and CDR2 as SVGIG (reference sequence). V was trimmed by 3 bases and J by 3 bases, leaving 11 bases between them.